These 20 T cell receptor beta chains came from one sample sequenced in a study of T cell responses to AZD1222 COVID-19 vaccine. Libraries were prepared by immunoSEQ multiplex PCR; TCRdb keeps only in-frame clonotypes and omits some of them. The sample consists of more than 50,000 clones, around 90% of them appearing once. Sequencing used peripheral blood, obtained on day 0 of AZD1222 vaccination. The source is an adult in good health.

V gene TRBV5-4 combines with J gene TRBJ1-5; D remains unclear. V lost 7 bases to trimming and J lost 6 bases, with 20 bases between them. CDR3 length: 15 residues. In germline, CDR1 is SGHNT, CDR2 YYREEE (reference sequence). CDR3 in amino acids: CASPTGSGCGQPQHF. The CDR3 DNA reads TGTGCCAGCCCGACGGGATCGGGCTGCGGTCAGCCCCAGCATTTT. Complete variable domain (other parts from reference TRBV5-4 and TRBJ1-5): ETGVTQSPTHLIKTRGQQVTLRCSSQSGHNTVSWYQQALGQGPQFIFQYYREEENGRGNFPPRFSGLQFPNYSSELNVNALELDDSALYLCASPTGSGCGQPQHFGDGTRLSIL.

The chain has TRBV27 and TRBJ1-2; tentatively, D is TRBD1 (5 bases). The V end lost 5 bases, the J end lost 4 bases, and 14 bases lay between the germline ends. This CDR3 region has 14 residues. Per germline, CDR1 MNHEY and CDR2 SMNVEV (reference sequence). The CDR3, as DNA: TGTGCCAGCAGTCCCAGGGCAAACAGCTATGGCTACACCTTC. Amino acid sequence: CASSPRANSYGYTF.

This sequence joins TRBV6-2 or TRBV6-3 and TRBJ2-7, with no clear D. The CDR3 sequence is 11 residues long. V shed 5 bases and J shed 7 bases, with 9 bases lying between them. Germline V gives CDR1 MNHEY, CDR2 SVGEGT. CDR3 region: CASSAMYEQYF. The CDR3 DNA sequence: TGTGCCAGCAGTGCCATGTATGAGCAGTACTTC.

The sample holds one count of this clone. The genes are TRBV7-8 and TRBJ2-2, with a tentative D call TRBD2 (6 bases). Germline CDR1 and CDR2: SGHVS and FQNEAQ. V lost 5 bases and J lost 0, with 10 bases in between. The CDR3 runs to 15 residues. The CDR3 DNA is TGTGCCAGCAGCCCGACTAGGTCGAACACCGGGGAGCTGTTTTTT. Amino acid sequence: CASSPTRSNTGELFF. The entire variable domain, with the rest obtained from reference TRBV7-8 and TRBJ2-2, is as follows: GAGVSQSPRYKVAKRGQDVALRCDPISGHVSLFWYQQALGQGPEFLTYFQNEAQLDKSGLPSDRFFAERPEGSVSTLKIQRTQQEDSAVYLCASSPTRSNTGELFFGEGSRLTVL.

The V and J genes are TRBV18 and TRBJ1-2, with D possibly being TRBD1 (5 bases). Germline values: CDR1 KGHSH, CDR2 LQKENI. Between the trimmed V and J ends, which lost 3 bases and 7 bases, there was a span of 12 bases. The CDR3 has 13 residues. The CDR3 DNA is TGTGCCAGCTCACCTGGGGGATTAGGTGGCTACACCTTC. It codes for CASSPGGLGGYTF.

The J gene is TRBJ2-2, the V gene TRBV5-8, with TRBD1 matching over 7 bases. Germline lookup yields CDR1 SGHTS and CDR2 YDEGEE. J was trimmed by 1 base and V by 3 bases; bases with no gene match: 9. The CDR3 consists of 17 residues. The CDR3 loop reads CASSSSPTGVNTGELFF. CDR3 in DNA: TGTGCCAGCAGCTCCTCCCCAACAGGGGTGAACACCGGGGAGCTGTTTTTT.

The table lists this clone with a count of one. This chain connects TRBV7-2 to TRBJ2-2; maybe TRBD2 (6 bases). The CDR3 is 16 residues long. V lost 0 bases and J 3 bases, leaving 11 bases between the germline ends. Germline CDR1 reads SGHTA; CDR2 reads FQGNSA. The CDR3 here is CASSLAGTGYTGELFF. CDR3 sequence (DNA): TGTGCCAGCAGCTTAGCCGGGACTGGTTACACCGGGGAGCTGTTTTTT.

V is TRBV4-1 and J is TRBJ1-4; 11 bases line up with TRBD1. CDR1 is MGHRA, CDR2 YSYEKL, per germline. V lost 3 bases and J lost 2; bases outside the gene matches: 5. This CDR3 contains 17 residues. In DNA form, the CDR3 reads TGCGCCAGCAGCCAGTCCGGGACAGGGGGGACTAATGAAAAACTGTTTTTT. Its translation is CASSQSGTGGTNEKLFF.

This chain connects TRBV19 to TRBJ1-6; possibly TRBD1 for D (6 bases). The CDR3 sequence is 14 residues long. Germline CDR1 and CDR2: LNHDA and SQIVND (reference sequence). Trimming left V 6 bases short and J 7 bases short, with 13 bases between. The DNA of the CDR3 is TGTGCCAGTAGCAACAGGGTAGAAAATTCACCCCTCCACTTT. It codes for CASSNRVENSPLHF.

V is TRBV7-9 and J is TRBJ1-1, with 7 bases matching TRBD1. After removal of 5 bases from V and 5 bases from J, the junction contained 5 bases not matched to a gene. The germline V gene has CDR1 SEHNR and CDR2 FQNEAQ (reference sequence). This CDR3 comprises 13 residues. In DNA form, the CDR3 reads TGTGCCAGCAGCCCCCAGGGGGAGACTGAAGCTTTCTTT. It encodes CASSPQGETEAFF.

The rearrangement uses TRBV7-9 and TRBJ1-4, with 7 positions matching TRBD1. The germline CDR1 and CDR2 sequences are SEHNR and FQNEAQ (reference sequence). This CDR3 is built from 15 residues. With 7 bases clipped from V and 5 bases from J, the junction kept 10 bases outside the gene matches. The CDR3 spells CASNPLGTANEKLFF. CDR3 DNA sequence: TGTGCCAGCAACCCTCTGGGGACAGCAAATGAAAAACTGTTTTTT.

This chain joins TRBV10-3 and TRBJ1-6; D is possibly TRBD1 (6 bases). Germline lookup yields CDR1 ENHRY and CDR2 SYGVKD. Trimming left V 6 bases short and J 7 bases short, with 16 bases between. This CDR3 has 15 amino acids. CDR3 sequence reads: CAIRGGGGRNSPLHF. The CDR3 DNA sequence: TGTGCCATCAGGGGCGGAGGGGGTCGGAATTCACCCCTCCACTTT.

The chain combines TRBV5-4 with TRBJ2-2; 7 bases are a match to TRBD1. CDR1 SGHNT and CDR2 YYREEE come from the germline V gene (reference sequence). Trimming cost V 1 base and J 0 bases; bases outside gene matches: 3. This CDR3 contains 16 residues. CDR3 region: CASSLRGQTNTGELFF. CDR3 nucleotide sequence: TGTGCCAGCAGCTTGAGGGGACAGACGAACACCGGGGAGCTGTTTTTT.

This rearrangement joins TRBV27 to TRBJ1-5; D is possibly TRBD1 (6 bases). Germline loops: CDR1 MNHEY, CDR2 SMNVEV (reference sequence). Trimming left V 3 bases short and J 3 bases short, with 9 bases between. The CDR3 is made up of 14 amino acids. The CDR3 DNA sequence: TGTGCCAGCAGTTTGGGGACAATCAATCAGCCCCAGCATTTT. It translates to CASSLGTINQPQHF.

The chain links TRBV7-9 to TRBJ2-6; D is ambiguous. CDR1 is SEHNR and CDR2 is FQNEAQ in the germline V gene (reference sequence). The CDR3 covers 13 residues. V was clipped by 1 base and J by 3 bases, with 1 base between them. For the CDR3, the DNA is TGTGCCAGCAGCTTAGGTGGGGCCAACGTCCTGACTTTC. It codes for CASSLGGANVLTF.

The V gene is TRBV4-2, the J gene TRBJ2-3; D gene uncertain. Germline V CDR1 and CDR2: LGHNA, YNFKEQ. Trimming took 2 bases from V and 8 from J, leaving 11 bases between them. The CDR3 is 13 amino acids. CDR3 loop: CASSQRPGGTQYF. CDR3 nucleotides: TGTGCCAGCAGCCAAAGGCCGGGTGGTACGCAGTATTTT.

The rearrangement joins TRBV19 to TRBJ1-5; D uncertain. V was shortened by 6 bases and J by 2 bases, with 14 bases between the two germline ends. Germline CDR1 and CDR2: LNHDA and SQIVND (reference sequence). The CDR3 extends over 15 amino acids. The CDR3 bases are TGTGCCAGTAGGAGGGATTCCTATGGCAATCAGCCCCAGCATTTT. Amino acids: CASRRDSYGNQPQHF. The variable domain in full, completed from reference TRBV19 and TRBJ1-5, reads DGGITQSPKYLFRKEGQNVTLSCEQNLNHDAMYWYRQDPGQGLRLIYYSQIVNDFQKGDIAEGYSVSREKKESFPLTVTSAQKNPTAFYLCASRRDSYGNQPQHFGDGTRLSIL.

The chain recombines TRBV27 with TRBJ1-6; 7 positions agree with TRBD1. Trimming at V came to 6 bases and at J to 6 bases, leaving 5 bases not matched to a gene. CDR3 length: 14 amino acids. The germline gives CDR1 MNHEY, CDR2 SMNVEV (reference sequence). The chain's CDR3 is CASRYDRVNSPLHF. As DNA, the CDR3 is TGTGCCAGCAGATACGACAGGGTTAATTCACCCCTCCACTTT.

V is TRBV5-1 and J is TRBJ1-2; TRBD1 matches 8 bases. Trimming removed 4 bases from V and 4 bases from J; junction bases left unmatched: 3. The CDR3 has 13 residues. Germline CDR1 and CDR2: SGHRS and YFSETQ. CDR3 sequence: CASSITGGYGYTF. CDR3 DNA sequence: TGCGCCAGCAGCATCACAGGGGGCTATGGCTACACCTTC.

The gene calls are TRBV18 and TRBJ2-6, with D possibly matching TRBD1 (6 bases). CDR1 and CDR2 from the germline V gene are KGHSH and LQKENI. CDR3 length equals 17 residues. The ends were cut back, 0 bases at V and 4 bases at J, with 13 bases in the middle. DNA for the CDR3: TGTGCCAGCTCACCACCGTCAGGGGTTCTGGGGGCCAACGTCCTGACTTTC. This gives the protein CASSPPSGVLGANVLTF.